A selection of T cell receptor beta chains follows, all from one sample in a study of response to subunit inactivated influenza vaccine. Via MiXCR, TCRdb re-called the RT-PCR reads, giving one row per CDR3 protein. The data hold 450,000 to 550,000 distinct CDR3 sequences, with around 25% observed a single time. Sequencing was performed on CD4+ T cells sorted from PBMCs, taken approximately 5 days after vaccination. The receptors were sampled from a man over 45 who received an inactivated influenza vaccine. Each CDR3 is given with its conserved first and last residue. A D gene is named only where the DNA matches it firmly. The size of a clone is reported for some rows only, either as once, few or many, or as a class for expanded clones.

abundance,d_gene,j_gene,v_gene,CDR3aa,CDR3nt
few,.,TRBJ1-6,TRBV5-1,CASSLKLSSYNSPLHF,TGCGCCAGCAGCTTGAAGCTGAGCTCCTATAATTCACCCCTCCACTTT
.,.,TRBJ2-1,TRBV6-1,CASRRASYNEQFF,TGTGCCAGCAGAAGGGCCTCCTACAATGAGCAGTTCTTC
.,.,TRBJ2-1,TRBV19,CASRSGGRGYNEQFF,TGTGCCAGTCGGTCCGGGGGGCGAGGGTACAATGAGCAGTTCTTC
few,.,TRBJ2-1,TRBV20-1,CSAPAVNEQFF,TGCAGTGCGCCAGCCGTCAATGAGCAGTTCTTC
.,.,TRBJ2-1,TRBV3-1,CASSLRDHNEQFF,TGTGCCAGCAGCCTACGAGACCACAATGAGCAGTTCTTC
.,TRBD2,TRBJ2-1,TRBV12-3/TRBV12-4,CASRGLVSYNEQFF,TGTGCCAGCAGGGGACTAGTCTCCTACAATGAGCAGTTCTTC
.,.,TRBJ1-6,TRBV6-5,CASSYGFVAGYNSPLHF,TGTGCCAGCAGTTACGGATTCGTAGCGGGCTATAATTCACCCCTCCACTTT
.,.,TRBJ2-5,TRBV4-1,CASSQVPPKGYQETQYF,TGCGCCAGCAGCCAAGTTCCCCCCAAGGGGTACCAAGAGACCCAGTACTTC
.,TRBD1,TRBJ2-7,TRBV10-3,CAIRMTGGYEQYF,TGTGCCATCAGAATGACAGGGGGATACGAGCAGTACTTC
few,.,TRBJ1-3,TRBV7-8,CASSLVPGAYGNTIYF,TGTGCCAGCAGCTTAGTTCCGGGGGCGTATGGAAACACCATATATTTT
few,TRBD1,TRBJ1-6,TRBV9,CASSVGQGQETLHF,TGTGCCAGCAGCGTTGGACAGGGTCAGGAAACCCTCCACTTT
.,.,TRBJ1-6,TRBV21-1,CATLGENSPLHF,TGTGCCACGCTCGGAGAAAATTCACCCCTCCACTTT
many,TRBD1,TRBJ1-2,TRBV20-1,CSAADRGGYTF,TGCAGTGCCGCTGACAGGGGTGGCTACACCTTC
few,TRBD2,TRBJ2-7,TRBV7-2,CASSFSRLAASSYEQYF,TGTGCCAGCAGCTTTTCAAGACTAGCGGCTAGCTCCTACGAGCAGTACTTC
few,TRBD2,TRBJ2-7,TRBV12-3/TRBV12-4,CASGPISGGGEQYF,TGTGCCAGCGGGCCGATAAGCGGGGGAGGGGAGCAGTACTTC
many,.,TRBJ2-3,TRBV6-1,CASSLRGTGGTQYF,TGTGCCAGCAGTCTCCGAGGGACTGGAGGGACGCAGTATTTT
few,.,TRBJ2-7,TRBV5-5,CASSLAVTYEQYF,TGTGCCAGCAGCTTGGCCGTTACCTACGAGCAGTACTTC
few,TRBD2,TRBJ2-5,TRBV20-1,CSASAGGTREETQYF,TGCAGTGCTAGCGCGGGAGGAACGAGGGAAGAGACCCAGTACTTC
.,.,TRBJ2-5,TRBV28,CASSSPTEGETQYF,TGTGCCAGCAGTTCCCCCACAGAAGGGGAGACCCAGTACTTC
.,TRBD1,TRBJ1-4,TRBV12-3/TRBV12-4,CASRDPGQGNEKLFF,TGTGCCAGCAGGGATCCGGGACAGGGTAATGAAAAACTGTTTTTT
.,.,TRBJ2-1,TRBV9,CASGRGTDNEQFF,TGTGCCAGCGGCCGAGGCACAGACAATGAGCAGTTCTTC
.,.,TRBJ2-3,TRBV9,CASSVVGTTDTQYF,TGTGCCAGCAGCGTAGTCGGAACTACAGATACGCAGTATTTT
few,.,TRBJ2-2,TRBV12-3/TRBV12-4,CASSDPGTRNTGELFF,TGTGCCAGCAGTGACCCCGGGACTCGGAACACCGGGGAGCTGTTTTTT
.,.,TRBJ2-7,TRBV20-1,CSASSRPGISAYEQYF,TGCAGTGCTAGTTCACGGCCGGGAATTTCGGCCTACGAGCAGTACTTC
.,.,TRBJ2-7,TRBV29-1,CSARSGVYEQYF,TGCAGCGCTCGCTCAGGAGTCTACGAGCAGTACTTC
few,.,TRBJ2-5,TRBV29-1,CSVEGRSTGKETQYF,TGCAGCGTTGAGGGGAGGAGTACAGGGAAAGAGACCCAGTACTTC
.,TRBD2,TRBJ2-5,TRBV5-1,CASSLERGGETQYF,TGCGCCAGCAGTTTAGAGCGGGGAGGAGAGACCCAGTACTTC
.,TRBD1,TRBJ1-1,TRBV12-3/TRBV12-4,CASSLRDRAPNTEAFF,TGTGCCAGCAGTTTAAGGGACAGGGCGCCGAACACTGAAGCTTTCTTT
many,.,TRBJ2-3,TRBV2,CASNGPFTDTQYF,TGTGCCAGCAATGGACCATTCACAGATACGCAGTATTTT
few,TRBD2,TRBJ2-2,TRBV6-1,CASSEVLAGAPGELFF,TGTGCCAGCAGTGAAGTCCTAGCGGGAGCCCCCGGGGAGCTGTTTTTT
.,TRBD1,TRBJ2-6,TRBV30,CASQQGAGANVLTF,TGTGCCTCTCAACAGGGGGCTGGGGCCAACGTCCTGACTTTC
.,.,TRBJ2-5,TRBV7-2,CASSRGRGVQETQYF,TGTGCCAGCAGCCGGGGAAGGGGGGTACAAGAGACCCAGTACTTC
few,TRBD1,TRBJ2-3,TRBV7-9,CASSLRGRATDTQYF,TGTGCCAGCAGCTTGAGGGGGCGCGCCACAGATACGCAGTATTTT
few,TRBD1,TRBJ2-5,TRBV7-2,CASSLAWDREETQYF,TGTGCCAGCAGCTTAGCCTGGGACAGGGAGGAGACCCAGTACTTC